This TCR beta chain was captured in a study of blood T cell repertoires in COVID-19. In the source study's methods: Reference gene primer amplification gave nucleated cell count estimates. Assay used: immunoSEQ multiplex PCR; TCRdb lists only in-frame clones, some missing. V and J calls and clone size are those listed in that table; D and trimming were worked out from the DNA. Among around 90,000 clones listed, 85% to 90% were seen once. This CDR3 is 11 amino acids long. From germline, CDR1 is WNHNN and CDR2 SYGVQD (reference sequence). V was pared by 7 bases and J by 10 bases, with 11 bases between. This sequence joins TRBV10-1 and TRBJ1-5; D is undetermined. Sequences were obtained from peripheral blood. This receptor was identified in a man aged 45-65 years with COVID-19, enrolled during active disease. CDR3 loop: CASTRRGPQHF. CDR3 bases: TGCGCCAGCACCCGTCGTGGCCCCCAGCATTTT.